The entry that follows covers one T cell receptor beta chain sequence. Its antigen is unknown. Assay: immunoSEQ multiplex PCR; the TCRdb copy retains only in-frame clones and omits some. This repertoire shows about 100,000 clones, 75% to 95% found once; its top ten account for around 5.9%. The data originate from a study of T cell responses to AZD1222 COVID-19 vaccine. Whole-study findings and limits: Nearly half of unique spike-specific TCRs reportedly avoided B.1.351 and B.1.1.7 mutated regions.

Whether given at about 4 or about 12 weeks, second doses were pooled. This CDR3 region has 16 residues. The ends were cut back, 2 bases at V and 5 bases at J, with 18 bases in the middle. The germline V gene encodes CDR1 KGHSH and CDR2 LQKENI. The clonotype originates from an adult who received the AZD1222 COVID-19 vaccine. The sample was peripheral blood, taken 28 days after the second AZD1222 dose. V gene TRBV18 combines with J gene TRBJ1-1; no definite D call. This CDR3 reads CASSPTNTILGTEAFF. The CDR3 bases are TGTGCCAGCTCACCAACTAACACGATACTTGGGACTGAAGCTTTCTTT.